Listed below are T cell receptor beta chains from one sample, sequenced in a study of identical twins' blood T cells. TCRdb fed the 5' RACE reads into MiXCR, producing one record per CDR3 protein. The profile shows a few hundred thousand distinct CDR3 sequences, under 30% of them singletons. The specimen was PBMCs. The receptors were gathered from a woman aged 18-50 years in good health. CDR3s include the opening cysteine and the closing phenylalanine or tryptophan. The D gene is left open where the match is weak. Clone size is given for some rows only: seen once, a few or many times, or a class if the clone is expanded.

D: TRBD2; V: TRBV12-3/TRBV12-4; size: few; J: TRBJ2-7; DNA: TGTGCCAGCAGTTCCCGACTAGCCAGGAGCTCCTACGAGCAGTACTTC; CDR3: CASSSRLARSSYEQYF
D: .; V: TRBV14; size: .; J: TRBJ1-2; DNA: TGTGCCAGCAGCCACAACGTTGACTATGGCTACACCTTC; CDR3: CASSHNVDYGYTF
D: .; V: TRBV4-2; size: .; J: TRBJ2-7; DNA: TGTGCCAGCAGCCATTCAGGACTTACCTACGAGCAGTACTTC; CDR3: CASSHSGLTYEQYF
D: .; V: TRBV11-3; size: few; J: TRBJ1-2; DNA: TGTGCCAGCAGCTTAGCTACCAGTCACGGCTACACCTTC; CDR3: CASSLATSHGYTF
D: TRBD2; V: TRBV20-1; size: .; J: TRBJ2-5; DNA: TGCAGTGCTTCTAGAGCGGGGGGGCCCCAAGAGACCCAGTACTTC; CDR3: CSASRAGGPQETQYF
D: .; V: TRBV29-1; size: few; J: TRBJ1-1; DNA: TGCAGCGCCATATCTACACAGGGAATCGGTCCAGCTTTCTTT; CDR3: CSAISTQGIGPAFF
D: .; V: TRBV11-3; size: few; J: TRBJ1-1; DNA: TGTGCCAGCAGCTTAATTAACACTGAAGCTTTCTTT; CDR3: CASSLINTEAFF
D: .; V: TRBV6-5; size: few; J: TRBJ1-2; DNA: TGTGCCAGCGGGCTCCGAAACTATGGCTACACCTTC; CDR3: CASGLRNYGYTF
D: TRBD2; V: TRBV12-5; size: .; J: TRBJ2-1; DNA: TGTGCTAGTGGTTCCACTAGCGGGGCCTACAATGAGCAGTTCTTC; CDR3: CASGSTSGAYNEQFF
D: .; V: TRBV20-1; size: .; J: TRBJ1-5; DNA: TGCAGTGCTACTTCACAGAACTATCAGCCCCAGCATTTT; CDR3: CSATSQNYQPQHF
D: TRBD2; V: TRBV19; size: few; J: TRBJ2-4; DNA: TGTGCCAGTTTTCGCCCCGGGGGGATAGCCAAAAACATTCAGTACTTC; CDR3: CASFRPGGIAKNIQYF
D: TRBD2; V: TRBV18; size: .; J: TRBJ2-7; DNA: TGTGCCAGCTCACGAACGGGAGGGAACTACGAGCAGTACTTC; CDR3: CASSRTGGNYEQYF
D: .; V: TRBV25-1; size: .; J: TRBJ1-6; DNA: TGTGCCAGCAATGAAGAAGGTCGCTCCTATAATTCACCCCTCCACTTT; CDR3: CASNEEGRSYNSPLHF
D: .; V: TRBV3-1; size: few; J: TRBJ2-2; DNA: TGTGCCAGCAGTCCGCAGGGTAAGGGCGGGGAGCTGGTTTTT; CDR3: CASSPQGKGGELVF
D: .; V: TRBV6-6; size: few; J: TRBJ1-4; DNA: TGTGCCAGCAGTTACAGGTCGGCAGAAAAACTGTTTTTT; CDR3: CASSYRSAEKLFF
D: .; V: TRBV7-2; size: .; J: TRBJ1-3; DNA: TGTGCCAGCAGCTTAAGCCCGTCTGTTTTCTCTGGAAACACCATATATTTT; CDR3: CASSLSPSVFSGNTIYF
D: .; V: TRBV7-9; size: .; J: TRBJ1-3; DNA: TGTGCCAGCAGCTTAGTTCTACAGGCCTCTGGAAACACCATATATTTT; CDR3: CASSLVLQASGNTIYF
D: .; V: TRBV5-1; size: .; J: TRBJ2-4; DNA: TGCGCCAGCAGCCCCCTGCGTGGGACCGACAAGTACTTC; CDR3: CASSPLRGTDKYF
D: .; V: TRBV13; size: many; J: TRBJ2-3; DNA: TGTGCCAGCAGCTTACAAGCTGGTACGCAGTATTTT; CDR3: CASSLQAGTQYF
D: .; V: TRBV20-1; size: many; J: TRBJ1-1; DNA: TGCAGTGCTGTTCGAACGACAGCGAACACTGAAGCTTTCTTT; CDR3: CSAVRTTANTEAFF
D: .; V: TRBV6-6; size: .; J: TRBJ2-1; DNA: TGTGCCAGCAGTTACTCGAGTTTACAAGCCCCCGAGCAGTTCTTC; CDR3: CASSYSSLQAPEQFF
D: TRBD2; V: TRBV7-2; size: few; J: TRBJ2-7; DNA: TGTGCCAGCAGCGACTTCCGGACTAGCGTAACCTACGAGCAGTACTTC; CDR3: CASSDFRTSVTYEQYF
D: TRBD1; V: TRBV29-1; size: few; J: TRBJ1-1; DNA: TGCAGCGTTGTACAGGGGGACACTGAAGCTTTCTTT; CDR3: CSVVQGDTEAFF
D: TRBD1; V: TRBV12-3/TRBV12-4; size: many; J: TRBJ1-4; DNA: TGTGCCAGCAGTTTAGAAGACAGGGGGAATGAAAAACTGTTTTTT; CDR3: CASSLEDRGNEKLFF
D: .; V: TRBV20-1; size: .; J: TRBJ1-1; DNA: TGCAGTCGACAGAGGAGCGCTGAAGCTTTCTTT; CDR3: CSRQRSAEAFF
D: .; V: TRBV20-1; size: many; J: TRBJ2-3; DNA: TGCAGTGCTAGGAAGGCGGCTAGCACAGATACGCAGTATTTT; CDR3: CSARKAASTDTQYF
D: .; V: TRBV12-3/TRBV12-4; size: many; J: TRBJ1-2; DNA: TGTGCCAGCAGTTTAGCTGGTCCCTATGGCTACACCTTC; CDR3: CASSLAGPYGYTF
D: .; V: TRBV10-3; size: .; J: TRBJ2-7; DNA: TGTGCCATCACACAGGGACCCCCTTACGAGCAGTACTTC; CDR3: CAITQGPPYEQYF
D: .; V: TRBV28; size: many; J: TRBJ1-2; DNA: TGTGCCAGCAGTTTGGGGCATCTCTATGGCTACACCTTC; CDR3: CASSLGHLYGYTF
D: .; V: TRBV7-2; size: .; J: TRBJ2-3; DNA: TGTGCCAGCAGCTCCAGGAGCGGGAGCACAGATACGCAGTATTTT; CDR3: CASSSRSGSTDTQYF
D: TRBD2; V: TRBV6-4; size: .; J: TRBJ2-1; DNA: TGTGCCAGCAGCTACGGGAGGGCGGAATACAATGAGCAGTTCTTC; CDR3: CASSYGRAEYNEQFF
D: .; V: TRBV5-1; size: .; J: TRBJ2-1; DNA: TGCGCCAGCAGCAGGGACAGAAAAGAAGCGGGACGGCAGTTCTTC; CDR3: CASSRDRKEAGRQFF
D: .; V: TRBV19; size: .; J: TRBJ2-1; DNA: TGTGCCAGTACCTTGAGGGCAGGTGTCTCCTACAATGAGCAGTTCTTC; CDR3: CASTLRAGVSYNEQFF
D: TRBD1; V: TRBV7-9; size: few; J: TRBJ1-1; DNA: TGTGCCAGCAGCTTAGGAAGGTCTGCGCAGGGGGCCACTGAAGCTTTCTTT; CDR3: CASSLGRSAQGATEAFF
D: .; V: TRBV18; size: .; J: TRBJ2-3; DNA: TGTGCCAGCTCACCAGCGGCCCCTCGGACAGATACGCAGTATTTT; CDR3: CASSPAAPRTDTQYF
D: .; V: TRBV20-1; size: .; J: TRBJ1-3; DNA: TGCAGTGTCGAGGCGGGGAGCAGAAACACCATATATTTT; CDR3: CSVEAGSRNTIYF
D: .; V: TRBV6-6; size: .; J: TRBJ1-1; DNA: TGTGCCAGCAGTTACCCGCGGAGGAACACTGAAGCTCTCTTT; CDR3: CASSYPRRNTEALF
D: TRBD2; V: TRBV10-3; size: few; J: TRBJ2-1; DNA: TGTGCCATCAGTGAGCCGGGACTAGCGGGTTACAATGAGCAGTTCTTC; CDR3: CAISEPGLAGYNEQFF
D: .; V: TRBV7-9; size: .; J: TRBJ1-1; DNA: TGTGCCAGCAGCCAAGTAGGGGGGGAAGCTTTCTTT; CDR3: CASSQVGGEAFF
D: .; V: TRBV18; size: few; J: TRBJ1-1; DNA: TGTGCCAGCTCATCGACAAGGGCCACTGAAGCTTTCTTT; CDR3: CASSSTRATEAFF
D: .; V: TRBV20-1; size: .; J: TRBJ2-7; DNA: TGCAGTGCTAGTCGGGCGTATAGCTCCTACGAGCAGTACTTC; CDR3: CSASRAYSSYEQYF
D: .; V: TRBV9; size: .; J: TRBJ1-6; DNA: TGTGCCAGCAGCGCCCCGGGAACCAATAATTCACCCCTCCACTTT; CDR3: CASSAPGTNNSPLHF
D: TRBD1; V: TRBV20-1; size: .; J: TRBJ1-5; DNA: TGCAGTGCATCCAATCCGGGACAGGTCGATCAGCGCCAGCATTTT; CDR3: CSASNPGQVDQRQHF